This T cell receptor (beta chain) came from a study of STAT5B mutations in CD4+ large granular lymphocyte leukemia. This clone was observed a handful of times. Its antigen is undetermined. Broader study findings: 8/27 top patient clones versus 2/35 control clones were TRBV06-family. Without putative leukemic clones, patient CD4-sorted repertoires remained more clonal than healthy CD4+ repertoires. Without HLA matching, higher CD4+ than CD8+ T-LGLL clonality could reflect small sample size. No patients shared main leukemic clonotypes, though around 27% appeared at low frequency elsewhere.

Sequencing used immunoSEQ multiplex PCR; TCRdb keeps in-frame clones, though not all of them. The table includes about 30,000 clones, around 74% detected once. CDR3 size: 14 residues. The V gene end was trimmed by 4 bases and the J gene end by 4 bases; junction bases not matched to a gene: 4. The V gene's germline CDR1 is SGHDN and CDR2 FVKESK. Sequencing was done on a sample of CD4+ T cells from blood buffy coats. This sequence joins TRBV14 and TRBJ2-3; 8 nucleotides agree with TRBD2. This TCR was sampled from a human donor in good health. CDR3 coding DNA: TGTGCCAGCAGCCCCGGGGGGGCCCCAGATACGCAGTATTTT. Translation gives CASSPGGAPDTQYF. Combining the CDR3 with reference TRBV14 and TRBJ2-3 gives the whole variable domain EAGVTQFPSHSVIEKGQTVTLRCDPISGHDNLYWYRRVMGKEIKFLLHFVKESKQDESGMPNNRFLAERTGGTYSTLKVQPAELEDSGVYFCASSPGGAPDTQYFGPGTRLTVL.